The 25 T cell receptor beta chains reported below all come from one sample, sequenced in a study of blood T cell repertoires in COVID-19. Here immunoSEQ multiplex PCR was the method, and the copy in TCRdb shows in-frame clones only, minus some. Of hundreds of thousands of clones listed, over 65% are singletons. The sequencing sample was made of peripheral blood. These TCRs come from an elderly woman with acute or convalescent COVID-19.

The chain joins TRBV9 to TRBJ1-1, with 7 bases that match TRBD1. This CDR3 is built from 13 residues. J gave up 5 bases and V 4 bases, and 5 bases lay outside the gene matches. Germline V gene sequence: CDR1 SGDLS, CDR2 YYNGEE. The CDR3 is CASSPMTGTEAFF. The CDR3 coding sequence is TGTGCCAGCAGCCCGATGACAGGGACTGAAGCTTTCTTT.

This clone appeared a few times. The chain has TRBV18 and TRBJ2-5, with a weak D call TRBD1 (5 bases). The V gene lost 3 bases and the J gene lost 5 bases, with 13 bases spanning the gap. This CDR3 has 14 amino acids. The germline V gene has CDR1 KGHSH and CDR2 LQKENI. CDR3: CASSPSSNRETQYF. In nucleotides, the CDR3 is TGTGCCAGCTCACCTAGCAGTAACAGGGAGACCCAGTACTTC.

This chain uses TRBV9 with TRBJ1-1, with a weak D call TRBD1 (5 bases). The germline gives CDR1 SGDLS, CDR2 YYNGEE. V was cut by 4 bases and J by 2 bases, with 12 bases left in between. The CDR3 consists of 14 residues. The chain's CDR3 is CASSPRQLNTEAFF. The CDR3 DNA reads as TGTGCCAGCAGCCCCCGACAGTTAAACACTGAAGCTTTCTTT.

The chain recombines TRBV3-1 (or the pseudogene TRBV3-2) with TRBJ1-6; weak D call: TRBD1 (6 bases). With 2 bases removed from V and 7 bases from J, the gap between germline ends came to 9 bases. The CDR3 contains 14 residues. Germline CDR1 LGHDT, CDR2 YNNKEL (reference sequence). In DNA form, the CDR3 reads TGTGCCAGCAGCCAATTGCAGGGGAATTCACCCCTCCACTTT. Translation gives CASSQLQGNSPLHF.

This rearrangement joins TRBV5-1 to TRBJ1-1; D remains ambiguous. V was trimmed by 4 bases and J by 4 bases, leaving 11 bases between them. The CDR3 has 13 amino acids. Germline CDR1 SGHRS, CDR2 YFSETQ. In DNA, the CDR3 is TGCGCCAGCAGCGAACAAAGGAGCACTGAAGCTTTCTTT. This encodes CASSEQRSTEAFF.

The chain uses TRBV6-5 and TRBJ1-6, with a tentative D call TRBD1 (6 bases). The V and J ends lost 6 bases and 6 bases respectively, with 15 bases between them. The CDR3 loop spans 15 amino acids. Germline V CDR1 and CDR2: MNHEY, SVGAGI. CDR3 loop: CASSPEGVRNSPLHF. Written as DNA, the CDR3 is TGTGCCAGCAGCCCCGAGGGGGTTCGTAATTCACCCCTCCACTTT.

The chain uses TRBV5-1 and TRBJ1-1; tentatively, D is TRBD1 (6 bases). Germline loops: CDR1 SGHRS, CDR2 YFSETQ. The V end was cut by 2 bases, the J end by 0 bases, with 11 bases between. This CDR3 spans 15 amino acids. The CDR3: CASSLGGPLNTEAFF. As DNA, the CDR3 is TGCGCCAGCAGCTTAGGGGGACCCTTGAACACTGAAGCTTTCTTT.

The chain links TRBV7-2 to TRBJ1-1, with D perhaps TRBD1 (5 bases). This CDR3 has 14 amino acids. Germline-derived CDR1 and CDR2 are SGHTA and FQGNSA. V dropped 4 bases and J dropped 1 base, with 10 bases sitting between them. The CDR3 DNA reads as TGTGCCAGCAGCTCTCGGGGGGGGAACACTGAAGCTTTCTTT. Amino acid sequence: CASSSRGGNTEAFF.

CDR3 in amino acids: CASRATGTEAFF. In DNA form, the CDR3 reads TGTGCCAGTAGAGCTACGGGCACTGAAGCTTTCTTT. The chain employs TRBV19 and TRBJ1-1, with D hard to call. CDR3 length: 12 amino acids. The germline V and J ends were trimmed by 6 bases and 4 bases, with 9 bases remaining between them. CDR1 LNHDA and CDR2 SQIVND come from the germline V gene (reference sequence).

This sequence joins TRBV6-5 and TRBJ2-5; 9 bases are a match to TRBD1. V shed 6 bases, J shed 5 bases, and the junction held 4 bases outside the gene matches. The CDR3 totals 13 residues. Germline V gene sequence: CDR1 MNHEY, CDR2 SVGAGI. The CDR3 sequence: CASRQGAGETQYF. CDR3 bases: TGTGCCAGCAGACAGGGGGCGGGGGAGACCCAGTACTTC.

The V and J genes are TRBV19 and TRBJ1-2; 7 nucleotides match TRBD1. There are 13 residues in the CDR3. Germline V gives CDR1 LNHDA, CDR2 SQIVND (reference sequence). Trimming cost V 6 bases and J 7 bases; bases outside gene matches: 8. In DNA, the CDR3 is TGTGCCAGTAGACTAGGACAGGCACGTGGCTACACCTTC. This gives the protein CASRLGQARGYTF.

This clone has only a few counts. The chain uses TRBV19 and TRBJ1-6; tentatively, D is TRBD1 (6 bases). V lost 3 bases and J 6 bases, leaving 15 bases between the germline ends. The CDR3 runs 16 residues. Germline lookup yields CDR1 LNHDA and CDR2 SQIVND (reference sequence). The CDR3 protein is CASSIWDTGSNSPLHF. Written as DNA, the CDR3 is TGTGCCAGTAGTATTTGGGATACAGGGAGTAATTCACCCCTCCACTTT.

The gene calls are TRBV6-5 and TRBJ1-1; TRBD1 aligns across 7 bases. Germline V gene sequence: CDR1 MNHEY, CDR2 SVGAGI. V trimming: 5 bases; J trimming: 7 bases; junction bases outside the gene matches: 7. The CDR3 length is 13 residues. The CDR3 protein is CASSPGTGVEAFF. DNA of the CDR3: TGTGCCAGCAGTCCGGGAACAGGGGTTGAAGCTTTCTTT.

The genes are TRBV9 and TRBJ2-5; 9 nucleotides line up with TRBD1. The CDR3 spans 13 residues. The germline V gene has CDR1 SGDLS and CDR2 YYNGEE. The V and J ends lost 3 bases and 4 bases, in that order; junction bases with no gene match: 1. CDR3 in DNA: TGTGCCAGCAGCGCGGGACAGGGAGAGACCCAGTACTTC. It encodes CASSAGQGETQYF. Together with reference TRBV9 and TRBJ2-5, the CDR3 gives the full variable domain: DSGVTQTPKHLITATGQRVTLRCSPRSGDLSVYWYQQSLDQGLQFLIQYYNGEERAKGNILERFSAQQFPDLHSELNLSSLELGDSALYFCASSAGQGETQYFGPGTRLLVL.

CDR3 sequence reads: CASSSLAGAPGELFF. In DNA form, the CDR3 reads TGTGCCAGCAGTTCTTTAGCGGGAGCTCCCGGGGAGCTGTTTTTT. The rearrangement uses TRBV27 and TRBJ2-2; 9 bases agree with TRBD2. The germline CDR1 and CDR2 sequences are MNHEY and SMNVEV (reference sequence). The trim removed 4 bases at V and 6 bases at J, leaving 6 bases unmatched. CDR3 size: 15 residues.

This sequence joins TRBV19 and TRBJ1-5, with a possible D match to TRBD1 (6 bases). The CDR3 covers 17 residues. Between the trimmed V and J ends, which lost 2 bases and 4 bases, there was a span of 18 bases. Germline V gene lookup returns CDR1 LNHDA and CDR2 SQIVND (reference sequence). CDR3: CASSITRGGRQNQPQHF. The CDR3 DNA follows: TGTGCCAGTAGTATAACCCGAGGGGGTCGACAAAATCAGCCCCAGCATTTT.

The chain is built from TRBV27 and TRBJ1-5; 8 positions agree with TRBD1. The CDR3 sequence is 16 residues long. Germline CDR1 MNHEY, CDR2 SMNVEV (reference sequence). The V gene end was trimmed by 5 bases and the J gene end by 3 bases; junction bases not matched to a gene: 9. CDR3: CASSPRTGQINQPQHF. CDR3 coding DNA: TGTGCCAGCAGTCCCCGGACAGGGCAGATCAATCAGCCCCAGCATTTT.

The rearrangement joins TRBV10-2 to TRBJ2-7; TRBD2 aligns across 8 bases. CDR3 length equals 18 residues. Germline values: CDR1 WSHSY, CDR2 SAAADI. The V gene end was trimmed by 10 bases and the J gene end by 1 base; junction bases not matched to a gene: 21. The CDR3 spells CATRRSSSGRTPSYEQYF. CDR3 DNA: TGCGCCACCCGAAGAAGTAGCAGCGGGAGAACCCCTTCCTACGAGCAGTACTTC.

The chain couples TRBV6-6 to TRBJ1-1, with a tentative D call TRBD1 (6 bases). Trimming cost V 1 base and J 5 bases, with 17 bases left between them. This CDR3 is built from 16 residues. The V gene's germline CDR1 is MNHNY and CDR2 SVGAGI (reference sequence). CDR3 amino acids: CASSYWGGNRITEAFF. CDR3 coding DNA: TGTGCCAGCAGTTACTGGGGGGGCAATAGGATAACTGAAGCTTTCTTT.

V usage is TRBV4-1 and J usage is TRBJ2-3; D gene ambiguous. This CDR3 is built from 14 residues. CDR1 and CDR2 (germline): MGHRA, YSYEKL. Trimming pared 4 bases from V and 3 bases from J, leaving 11 bases between. The CDR3 DNA follows: TGCGCCAGCAGCCCTAGTTTGTCGACAGATACGCAGTATTTT. It specifies CASSPSLSTDTQYF.

This sequence joins TRBV5-1 and TRBJ2-5; 9 bases align to TRBD2. The CDR3 is 14 amino acids. V was clipped by 4 bases and J by 5 bases; unmatched bases: 6. The germline CDR1 and CDR2 sequences are SGHRS and YFSETQ. The CDR3 sequence: CASSLGLAWETQYF. In DNA form, the CDR3 reads TGCGCCAGCAGCCTGGGACTAGCTTGGGAGACCCAGTACTTC.

J is TRBJ2-7 and V is TRBV5-4, with 11 bases fitting TRBD2. Germline V gene sequence: CDR1 SGHNT, CDR2 YYREEE (reference sequence). This CDR3 is built from 14 residues. With V trimmed by 2 bases and J by 5 bases, 3 bases remained unmatched. The CDR3 reads CASSFVAGGNEQYF. Written as DNA, the CDR3 is TGTGCCAGCAGCTTCGTAGCGGGGGGGAACGAGCAGTACTTC.

V and J are TRBV5-1 and TRBJ2-7, with 10 bases lining up with TRBD2. V was clipped by 4 bases and J by 5 bases; unmatched bases: 9. This CDR3 contains 15 residues. Looked up from germline, CDR1 is SGHRS and CDR2 is YFSETQ. The CDR3 is CASSLASGSIDEQYF. CDR3 nucleotide sequence: TGCGCCAGCAGCCTAGCTAGCGGGAGTATCGACGAGCAGTACTTC.

The gene calls are TRBV6-2 or TRBV6-3 and TRBJ1-2; weak D call: TRBD1 (5 bases). This CDR3 region has 16 residues. From germline, CDR1 is MNHEY and CDR2 SVGEGT. V lost 4 bases, J lost 4 bases, and 19 bases lay in between. The chain's CDR3 is CASSSPGQGLIYGYTF. CDR3 DNA: TGTGCCAGCAGTTCCCCCGGACAAGGCCTTATCTATGGCTACACCTTC.

The V and J genes are TRBV5-4 and TRBJ2-7; D is possibly TRBD1 (6 bases). Trimming pared 2 bases from V and 0 bases from J, leaving 9 bases between. Germline CDR1 and CDR2: SGHNT and YYREEE (reference sequence). This CDR3 spans 14 amino acids. CDR3 sequence: CASSLSGHSYEQYF. The CDR3 DNA sequence: TGTGCCAGCAGCTTATCGGGACACTCCTACGAGCAGTACTTC.